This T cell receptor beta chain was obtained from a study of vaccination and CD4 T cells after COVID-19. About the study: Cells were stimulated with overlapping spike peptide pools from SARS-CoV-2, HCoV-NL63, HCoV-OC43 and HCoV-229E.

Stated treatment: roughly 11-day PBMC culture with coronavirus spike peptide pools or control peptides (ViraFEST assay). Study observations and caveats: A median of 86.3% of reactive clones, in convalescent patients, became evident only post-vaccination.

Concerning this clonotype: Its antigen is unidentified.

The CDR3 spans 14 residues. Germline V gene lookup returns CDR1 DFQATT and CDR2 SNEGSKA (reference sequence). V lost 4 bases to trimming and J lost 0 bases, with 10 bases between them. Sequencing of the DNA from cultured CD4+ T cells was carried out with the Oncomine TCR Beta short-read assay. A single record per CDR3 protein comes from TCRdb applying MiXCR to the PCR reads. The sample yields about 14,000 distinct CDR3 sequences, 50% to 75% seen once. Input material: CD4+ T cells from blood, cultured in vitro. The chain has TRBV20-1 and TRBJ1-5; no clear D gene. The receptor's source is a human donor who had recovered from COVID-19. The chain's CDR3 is CSATSGISNQPQHF. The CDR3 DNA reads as TGCAGTGCTACTTCGGGGATTAGCAATCAGCCCCAGCATTTT.